A few counts support the clone carrying this T cell receptor (beta chain). These data originate in a study of T cells in Graves' hyperthyroidism and ophthalmopathy. Amplified TCR beta CDR3 regions came from RNA transcripts. The HTBI set primed first-round TCR CDR3 RT-PCR. TCRdb re-called the multiplex PCR reads through MiXCR, storing one row per CDR3 protein. The sample yields about 400,000 distinct CDR3 sequences, under 15% seen once. The ends were cut back, 3 bases at V and 0 bases at J, with 11 bases in the middle. There are 16 residues in the CDR3. Germline CDR1 reads LNHDA; CDR2 reads SQIVND (reference sequence).

The clonotype was recovered from a woman younger than 30 with Graves' hyperthyroidism. The chain has TRBV19 and TRBJ1-4; D not certain. The sequencing input was blood. CDR3 region: CASSMRRPATNEKLFF. The DNA for the CDR3 is TGTGCCAGTAGTATGAGGCGGCCTGCAACTAATGAAAAACTGTTTTTT.